These T cell receptor beta chains were read from a single sample in a study of T cells in Graves' hyperthyroidism and ophthalmopathy. TCRdb itself ran the multiplex PCR reads through MiXCR, one entry per CDR3 protein. This table holds 350,000 to 450,000 distinct CDR3 sequences, more than 13% found once. Sequencing was done on a sample of blood. The receptor source for this set is a man aged 50 to 59 with Graves' ophthalmopathy. CDR3s include the opening cysteine and the closing phenylalanine or tryptophan. The D gene is left open where the match is weak. Clone size is shown for a subset of rows, as once, few, many or a class of expanded clone.

>TRBJ2-3|many|TRBD1|TRBV11-3
CASSLGDRSTDTQYF
TGTGCCAGCAGCTTAGGGGACAGAAGCACAGATACGCAGTATTTT
>TRBJ1-1|many|-|TRBV9
CASSVDQGRNTEAFF
TGTGCCAGCAGCGTCGATCAGGGACGGAACACTGAAGCTTTCTTT
>TRBJ2-7|-|TRBD2|TRBV4-1
CASSPSPGLANEQYF
TGCGCCAGCAGCCCCTCCCCGGGACTAGCGAACGAGCAGTACTTC
>TRBJ2-4|many|-|TRBV12-3/TRBV12-4
CASSLVISGGSAKNIQYF
TGTGCCAGCAGTTTAGTGATTAGCGGTGGAAGCGCCAAAAACATTCAGTACTTC
>TRBJ2-3|-|TRBD2|TRBV5-1
CASSLPGLAGPTDTQYF
TGCGCCAGCAGCTTGCCGGGACTAGCGGGGCCCACAGATACGCAGTATTTT
>TRBJ2-7|-|TRBD1|TRBV7-8
CASSLAKTGTGVYEQYF
TGTGCCAGCAGCTTAGCGAAAACCGGGACAGGGGTGTACGAGCAGTACTTC
>TRBJ2-2|-|-|TRBV18
CASSPPFGSNHGELFF
TGTGCCAGCTCACCCCCGTTCGGAAGTAATCACGGGGAGCTGTTTTTT
>TRBJ2-7|many|TRBD1|TRBV20-1
CSASESGRGSYEQYF
TGCAGTGCCAGCGAATCGGGCAGGGGGTCCTACGAGCAGTACTTC
>TRBJ2-5|-|TRBD1|TRBV6-6
CASSYLGTGKQETQYF
TGTGCCAGCAGTTACCTAGGGACAGGAAAACAAGAGACCCAGTACTTC
>TRBJ2-1|-|TRBD2|TRBV4-1
CASSRSSGSLYNEQFF
TGCGCCAGCAGCCGGTCCAGCGGGAGTCTCTACAATGAGCAGTTCTTC
>TRBJ2-1|few|TRBD2|TRBV24-1
CATSDRLAGGHNEQFF
TGTGCCACCAGTGACAGACTAGCGGGAGGCCACAATGAGCAGTTCTTC
>TRBJ1-3|few|-|TRBV18
CASSEGRLNSLSGNTIYF
TGTGCCAGCTCAGAGGGACGGCTGAACTCTCTATCTGGAAACACCATATATTTT
>TRBJ1-4|many|-|TRBV28
CASKRGTTNEKLFF
TGTGCCAGCAAGAGAGGCACAACTAATGAAAAACTGTTTTTT
>TRBJ2-1|-|TRBD2|TRBV6-2/TRBV6-3
CASRRGREWGNEQFF
TGTGCCAGCAGAAGAGGGCGGGAGTGGGGCAATGAGCAGTTCTTC
>TRBJ2-7|-|-|TRBV29-1
CSTRETAYEQYF
TGCAGCACCCGGGAGACGGCATACGAGCAGTACTTC
>TRBJ1-1|many|-|TRBV2
CASKIEGSNTEAFF
TGTGCCAGCAAGATCGAGGGATCGAACACTGAAGCTTTCTTT
>TRBJ1-1|many|-|TRBV6-1
CASRMAVANTEAFF
TGTGCCAGCCGAATGGCAGTCGCGAACACTGAAGCTTTCTTT
>TRBJ1-2|many|TRBD1|TRBV18
CASSPAGQGYYGYTF
TGTGCCAGCTCACCGGCGGGACAGGGCTACTATGGCTACACCTTC
>TRBJ1-1|few|-|TRBV29-1
CSVEAVGQTNTEAFF
TGCAGCGTTGAGGCGGTCGGGCAGACGAACACTGAAGCTTTCTTT
>TRBJ2-1|many|-|TRBV18
CASSRARNEQFF
TGTGCCAGCTCACGAGCGAGAAATGAGCAGTTCTTC
>TRBJ2-7|-|-|TRBV28
CASRGPDGQYF
TGTGCCAGCAGAGGCCCGGATGGGCAGTACTTC
>TRBJ2-7|-|-|TRBV14
CASSPSRGIGEQYF
TGTGCCAGCAGCCCTAGCCGGGGGATCGGAGAGCAGTACTTC
>TRBJ2-7|few|-|TRBV19
CASSIEGRAAEQYF
TGTGCCAGTAGTATAGAGGGGCGGGCGGCCGAGCAGTACTTC
>TRBJ2-7|few|TRBD2|TRBV12-3/TRBV12-4
CASSFGREGYEQYF
TGTGCCAGCAGTTTTGGGCGGGAGGGATACGAGCAGTACTTC
>TRBJ1-1|many|TRBD1|TRBV18
CASSPRGLSTEAFF
TGTGCCAGCTCACCCAGGGGGCTGAGCACTGAAGCTTTCTTT
>TRBJ2-7|few|TRBD1|TRBV6-1
CASRGTGDEQYF
TGTGCCAGCAGGGGGACAGGGGACGAGCAGTACTTC
>TRBJ2-7|-|-|TRBV29-1
CSVEQGEQYF
TGCAGCGTCGAACAGGGAGAGCAGTACTTC
>TRBJ2-3|many|-|TRBV11-3
CASSKGTKSTDTQYF
TGTGCCAGCAGCAAAGGGACAAAAAGCACAGATACGCAGTATTTT
>TRBJ2-2|-|-|TRBV9
CASSVAAGTNTGELFF
TGTGCCAGCAGCGTAGCTGCGGGGACCAACACCGGGGAGCTGTTTTTT
>TRBJ2-5|many|TRBD1|TRBV5-6
CASSFRLQGYGETQYF
TGTGCCAGCAGCTTCAGGTTACAGGGGTACGGGGAGACCCAGTACTTC
>TRBJ1-6|many|-|TRBV27
CASSPRWESPLHF
TGTGCCAGCAGTCCCCGATGGGAATCACCCCTCCACTTT